This TCR beta chain was found in a study of cytomegalovirus exposure and HLA in healthy donors. The wider study: Researchers previously reported finding some 110 million unique TCR beta sequences from roughly 180 million T cells.

Per the germline V gene, CDR1 is MNHEY and CDR2 is SMNVEV (reference sequence). This CDR3 spans 15 amino acids. V gave up 6 bases and J gave up 3 bases, with 18 bases separating them. PCR was performed using 60 Vbeta and 13 Jbeta primers. The data were produced by immunoSEQ multiplex PCR, yet TCRdb's version contains in-frame clones alone and is incomplete. The sample consists of 85,000 to 120,000 clones, about 70% of them appearing once. A few counts support this clone. This TCR was recovered from a boy between 5 and 17 years old in good health and CMV-seronegative. The chain joins TRBV27 to TRBJ2-7; TRBD2 might be the D (6 bases). Sequences were obtained from PBMCs. CDR3: CASRLAGLGDYEQYF. CDR3 DNA sequence: TGTGCCAGCAGGCTGGCGGGGCTAGGGGACTACGAGCAGTACTTC.